This TCR beta chain is from a study of CD8+CD57+ T cells in acquired aplastic anemia. Findings of the study overall: Patients did not significantly differ from controls in CD8+ Simpson's diversity. Patients and controls were found to share roughly 31 CD8+ CDR3 sequences.

Within the sample, this clonotype is large. Its antigen is unknown. This CDR3 is built from 14 residues. From germline, CDR1 is SGDLS and CDR2 YYNGEE. V was cut by 0 bases and J by 0 bases, with 7 bases left in between. Genomic DNA constituted the template upon which TCR beta VDJ and CDR3 profiling was performed. TCRdb re-analysed the reads in MiXCR, keeping a single row per CDR3 protein. The sample carries around 200,000 distinct CDR3 sequences, about 62% recorded once. Sequenced patients had shown CD8+CD57+ cell expansion by flow cytometry. Sequenced sample: sorted CD4+, CD8+, or CD8+CD57+ T cells (not recorded which) from PBMCs. The chain has TRBV9 and TRBJ2-7; maybe TRBD1 (6 bases). This TCR was recovered from a human donor with aplastic anemia. The CDR3 DNA reads TGTGCCAGCAGCGTAGCGGACAGCTCCTACGAGCAGTACTTC. It codes for CASSVADSSYEQYF.